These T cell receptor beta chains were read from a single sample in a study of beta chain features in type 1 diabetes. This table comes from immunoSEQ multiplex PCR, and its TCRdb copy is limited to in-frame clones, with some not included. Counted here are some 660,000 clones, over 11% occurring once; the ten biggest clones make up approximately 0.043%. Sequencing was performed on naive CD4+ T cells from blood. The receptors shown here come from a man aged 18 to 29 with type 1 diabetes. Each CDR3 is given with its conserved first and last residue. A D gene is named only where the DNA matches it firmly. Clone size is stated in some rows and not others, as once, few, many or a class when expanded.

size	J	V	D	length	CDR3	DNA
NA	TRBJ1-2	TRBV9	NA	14	CASSVGQGIYGYTF	TGTGCCAGCAGCGTAGGGCAGGGAATTTATGGCTACACCTTC
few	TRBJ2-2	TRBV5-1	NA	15	CASSFSGSDTGELFF	TGCGCCAGCAGCTTTTCGGGGTCGGACACCGGGGAGCTGTTTTTT
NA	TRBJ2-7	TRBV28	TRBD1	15	CASSLWDQGVYEQYF	TGTGCCAGCAGTTTGTGGGACCAGGGGGTATACGAGCAGTACTTC
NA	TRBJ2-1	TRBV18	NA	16	CASSPLDLSSYNEQFF	TGTGCCAGCTCACCACTTGACCTGAGCTCCTACAATGAGCAGTTCTTC
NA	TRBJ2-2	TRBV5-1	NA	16	CASSLGTSSNTGELFF	TGCGCCAGCAGCTTGGGAACTAGCAGCAACACCGGGGAGCTGTTTTTT
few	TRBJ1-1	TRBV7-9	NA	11	CASSLVREAFF	TGTGCCAGCAGCTTAGTCAGGGAAGCTTTCTTT
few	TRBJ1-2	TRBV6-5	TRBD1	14	CASSYGDRNYGYTF	TGTGCCAGCAGTTACGGGGACAGGAACTATGGCTACACCTTC
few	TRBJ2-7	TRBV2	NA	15	CASSERGLSSYEQYF	TGTGCCAGCAGTGAACGGGGGCTGTCCTCCTACGAGCAGTACTTC
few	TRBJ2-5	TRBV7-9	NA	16	CASSASGPHRGETQYF	TGTGCCAGCAGCGCCAGTGGACCTCACCGGGGGGAGACCCAGTACTTC
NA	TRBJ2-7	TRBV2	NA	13	CASSPLGANEQYF	TGTGCCAGCAGTCCCCTAGGGGCAAACGAGCAGTACTTC
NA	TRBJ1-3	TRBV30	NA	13	CAWSQDSGNTIYF	TGTGCCTGGAGCCAGGATTCTGGAAACACCATATATTTT
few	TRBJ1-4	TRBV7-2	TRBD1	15	CASSLNTGGGEKLFF	TGTGCCAGCAGCTTAAATACAGGGGGAGGTGAAAAACTGTTTTTT
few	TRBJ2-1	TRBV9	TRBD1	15	CASSVLGTGIDEQFF	TGTGCCAGCAGCGTTCTCGGGACAGGTATTGATGAGCAGTTCTTC
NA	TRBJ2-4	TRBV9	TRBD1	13	CASSPGQGSIQYF	TGTGCCAGCAGCCCAGGACAGGGAAGCATTCAGTACTTC
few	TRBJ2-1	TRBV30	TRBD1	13	CAWSGQVFGEQFF	TGTGCCTGGAGCGGACAGGTCTTCGGTGAGCAGTTCTTC
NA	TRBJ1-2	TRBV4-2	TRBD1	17	CASSQVPSRTGGDGYTF	TGTGCCAGCAGCCAAGTGCCCTCTCGGACAGGGGGCGATGGCTACACCTTC
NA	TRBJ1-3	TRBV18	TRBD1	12	CASSPDRNTIYF	TGTGCCAGCTCTCCGGACAGGAACACCATATATTTT
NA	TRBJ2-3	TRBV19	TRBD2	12	CLWRGGPDTQYF	TGTCTGTGGCGGGGGGGACCAGATACGCAGTATTTT
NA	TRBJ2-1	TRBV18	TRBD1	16	CASSPGPGQDYNEQFF	TGTGCCAGCTCACCAGGACCAGGACAGGATTACAATGAGCAGTTCTTC
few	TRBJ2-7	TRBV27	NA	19	CASSQNPGTQGGLSYEQYF	TGTGCCAGCAGCCAAAATCCCGGGACCCAGGGTGGGCTCTCCTACGAGCAGTACTTC
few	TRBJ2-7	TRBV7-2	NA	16	CASSLEWGRGPYEQYF	TGTGCCAGCAGCTTAGAATGGGGCAGAGGTCCCTACGAGCAGTACTTC
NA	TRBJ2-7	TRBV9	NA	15	CASSVDVQSSYEQYF	TGTGCCAGCAGCGTAGACGTACAGAGCTCCTACGAGCAGTACTTC
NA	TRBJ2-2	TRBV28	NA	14	CASSLGGLAGELFF	TGTGCCAGCAGTTTAGGAGGGTTGGCCGGGGAGCTGTTTTTT
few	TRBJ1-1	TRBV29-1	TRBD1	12	CSVEVQGTEAFF	TGCAGCGTCGAGGTACAGGGGACTGAAGCTTTCTTT
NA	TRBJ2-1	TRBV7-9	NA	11	CASSLDMEQFF	TGTGCCAGCAGCTTAGATATGGAGCAGTTCTTC
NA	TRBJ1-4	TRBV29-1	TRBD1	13	CSGGTGSGEKLFF	TGCAGCGGAGGGACAGGGTCAGGTGAAAAACTGTTTTTT
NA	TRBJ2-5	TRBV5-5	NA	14	CASSPGRGGETQYF	TGTGCCAGCAGTCCAGGGAGAGGCGGAGAGACCCAGTACTTC
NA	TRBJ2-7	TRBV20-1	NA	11	CSATTGYEQYF	TGCAGTGCCACAACAGGATACGAGCAGTACTTC
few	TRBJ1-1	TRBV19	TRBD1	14	CASTLGQGDTEAFF	TGTGCCAGTACTCTGGGACAGGGCGACACTGAAGCTTTCTTT
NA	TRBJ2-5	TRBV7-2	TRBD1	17	CASSLARHGTVGNTQYF	TGTGCCAGCAGCTTAGCAAGACACGGGACAGTAGGGAATACCCAGTACTTC
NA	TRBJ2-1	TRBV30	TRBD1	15	CAWSVLGQVNNEQFF	TGTGCCTGGAGTGTACTAGGACAGGTAAACAATGAGCAGTTCTTC
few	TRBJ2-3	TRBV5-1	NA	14	CASSPEVGADTQYF	TGCGCCAGCAGCCCCGAAGTCGGCGCAGATACGCAGTATTTT
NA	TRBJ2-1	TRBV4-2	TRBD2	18	CASSQESGTSGQYNEQFF	TGTGCCAGCAGCCAAGAGTCCGGGACTAGCGGCCAGTACAATGAGCAGTTCTTC
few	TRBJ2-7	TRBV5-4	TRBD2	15	CASSSTSGSGYEQYF	TGTGCCAGCAGCTCGACTAGCGGGAGTGGATACGAGCAGTACTTC
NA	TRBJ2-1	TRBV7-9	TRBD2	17	CASSSPLGLAVYNEQFF	TGTGCCAGCAGCTCTCCACTGGGCCTAGCGGTGTACAATGAGCAGTTCTTC
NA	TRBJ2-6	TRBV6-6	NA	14	CASSPDTAANVLTF	TGTGCCAGCAGTCCTGACACGGCAGCCAACGTCCTGACTTTC
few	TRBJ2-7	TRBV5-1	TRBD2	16	CASSLGPGLADDEQYF	TGCGCCAGCAGCCTCGGTCCGGGACTAGCGGATGACGAGCAGTACTTC
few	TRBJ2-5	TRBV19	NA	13	CASGGGGQETQYF	TGTGCCAGTGGGGGCGGCGGACAAGAGACCCAGTACTTC
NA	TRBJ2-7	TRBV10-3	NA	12	CAISTGQGEQYF	TGTGCCATCAGTACAGGGCAAGGGGAGCAGTACTTC
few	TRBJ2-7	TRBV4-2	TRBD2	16	CASSQPSGGASYEQYF	TGTGCCAGCAGCCAACCTAGCGGGGGCGCGTCCTACGAGCAGTACTTC
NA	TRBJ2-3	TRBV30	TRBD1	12	CAWSDPGQIRYF	TGTGCCTGGAGTGATCCGGGACAGATTAGGTATTTT
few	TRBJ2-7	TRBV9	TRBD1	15	CASSFGTGVSYEQYF	TGTGCCAGCAGCTTCGGGACAGGGGTATCCTACGAGCAGTACTTC
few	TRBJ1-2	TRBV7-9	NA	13	CASSPPSVAGYTF	TGTGCCAGCAGCCCGCCCTCCGTCGCGGGCTACACCTTC
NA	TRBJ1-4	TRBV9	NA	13	CASSVEPQGELFF	TGTGCCAGCAGCGTCGAACCCCAGGGAGAACTGTTTTTT
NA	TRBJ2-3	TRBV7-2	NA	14	CASSPKRGTDTQYF	TGTGCCAGCAGCCCCAAAAGGGGGACAGATACGCAGTATTTT
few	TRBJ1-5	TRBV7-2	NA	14	CASSLGREIEPQHF	TGTGCCAGCAGCTTAGGCAGGGAGATCGAGCCCCAGCATTTT
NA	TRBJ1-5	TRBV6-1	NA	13	CASSERGYQPQHF	TGTGCCAGCAGTGAAAGGGGTTATCAGCCCCAGCATTTT
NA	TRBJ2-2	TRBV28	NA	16	CASSPSPGGGTGELFF	TGTGCCAGCAGTCCCAGCCCAGGGGGAGGTACCGGGGAGCTGTTTTTT
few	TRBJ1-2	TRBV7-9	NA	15	CASSQPRLAGYGYTF	TGTGCCAGCAGCCAACCGAGGTTGGCGGGCTATGGCTACACCTTC
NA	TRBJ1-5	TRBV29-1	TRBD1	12	CSVGQGTQPQHF	TGCAGCGTTGGACAGGGCACTCAGCCCCAGCATTTT
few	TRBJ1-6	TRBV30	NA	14	CAWRWGDYNSPLHF	TGTGCCTGGAGATGGGGGGACTATAATTCACCCCTCCACTTT